The text below deals with one T cell receptor (beta chain). The antigen remains unidentified. The CDR3 is 19 amino acids. Per the germline V gene, CDR1 is DFQATT and CDR2 is SNEGSKA (reference sequence). Trimming took 3 bases from V and 4 from J, leaving 25 bases between them. This record belongs to a study of post-analysis software for immune sequencing data. General study findings and limits: A significant reduction in normalized Chao1 diversity was observed in multiple sclerosis patients versus controls. Included in a set of roughly five TRBV segments more frequent in patients than controls were TRBV5-6, TRBV5-1 and TRBV20-1.

Incorporated into the TCR beta cDNA libraries were unique molecular identifiers, which served to reduce PCR and sequencing biases. The T cell input of roughly 0.9 to 11 million gave a few hundred thousand cDNA molecules. TCRdb called the PCR reads again in MiXCR, with one record for every CDR3 protein. This table holds roughly 800,000 distinct CDR3 sequences, 35% to 55% found once. The receptor was derived from a girl aged 10 to 17 with multiple sclerosis. The chain carries TRBV20-1 and TRBJ2-6; D is perhaps TRBD1 (6 bases). Material for sequencing was blood. The CDR3 reads CSASLFPTGPALGANVLTF. In nucleotides, the CDR3 is TGCAGTGCTAGTCTTTTCCCGACAGGACCAGCCCTCGGGGCCAACGTCCTGACTTTC.